The 26 T cell receptor beta chains below were found in one sample sequenced in a study of CD8+ T cells in alopecia areata. RNA was isolated and reverse transcribed to cDNA, the sequencing template. Sequencing used immunoSEQ multiplex PCR; TCRdb keeps in-frame clones, though not all of them. The sample yields some 110,000 clones, without any singletons. Sequencing input: lesional skin. These receptors were collected from a C3H/HeJ mouse with alopecia areata. For the strain, the MHC haplotype given is H2-k.

As regards this clone: Gene and germline names: mouse. The read ends 4 residues shy of where the CDR3 ends; the end is completed using the germline J gene. The gene calls are TRBV13-2 and TRBJ1-2, with TRBD1 matching over 7 bases. Germline-derived CDR1 and CDR2 are NNHNN and SYGAGS (reference sequence). V shed 1 base, J shed 4 bases, and the junction held 1 base outside the gene matches. The CDR3 has 13 residues. This CDR3 reads CASGDSGGSDYTF. The sequenced CDR3 bases are TGTGCCAGCGGTGATTCAGGGGGCTCC.

This clone turned up a few times. The genes and germline here are from mouse. The read terminates 4 residues ahead of where the CDR3 ends, so the germline J gene completes it. This chain links TRBV17 with TRBJ2-5; 9 nucleotides match TRBD1. The CDR3 length is 12 residues. Germline CDR1 MNHDT, CDR2 YYDKIL. The CDR3 sequence: CASGTGKDTQYF. Partial CDR3 DNA: TGTGCTAGCGGGACAGGGAAAGAC.

This clone was counted only a few times. Germline and genes here are mouse. The read comes to an end 4 residues before the CDR3 does, leaving the germline J gene to fill in the end. The V call is TRBV13-3, the J call TRBJ2-2, with 8 nucleotides matching TRBD2. The CDR3 contains 15 residues. Germline-derived CDR1 and CDR2 are NNHDY and SYVADS. J lost 4 bases, V lost 0 bases, and 2 bases had no gene match. The CDR3 spells CASSDAGGLTGQLYF. The sequenced part of the CDR3 DNA is TGTGCCAGCAGTGATGCGGGGGGGCTCACCGGG.

This clone was seen a few times. The gene names here belong to mouse. From the germline J gene comes the end of the CDR3, since the read stops 4 residues before it. This chain uses TRBV13-2 with TRBJ2-7; 12 bases match TRBD2. Losses at the gene ends were 5 bases for V and 3 bases for J; bases not matched to a gene: 3. Germline lookup yields CDR1 NNHNN and CDR2 SYGAGS (reference sequence). CDR3 length equals 14 residues. Partial CDR3 DNA: TGTGCCAGCGGGTCGGGACTGGGGGGCTAT. Translation gives CASGSGLGGY. The full CDR3 sequence reads CASGSGLGGYEQYF.

Comment on this clone: The genes are named according to mouse. The read ends 4 residues before the CDR3 terminus; that terminus is restored from the germline J gene. Other DNA sequences in the sample encode the same CDR3. V gene TRBV19 combines with J gene TRBJ2-3, with TRBD1 as a possible D gene (5 bases). Trimming pared 0 bases from V and 1 base from J, leaving 9 bases between. This CDR3 spans 15 amino acids. CDR1 and CDR2 (germline): FNHDT, SITEND (reference sequence). This CDR3 reads CASSIVRGGAETLYF. CDR3 bases read: TGTGCCAGCAGTATAGTAAGGGGTGGTGCAGAA.

Remarks on this clone: Mouse names are used for the genes. The read falls 4 residues short of the CDR3 end, and the missing part is taken from the germline J gene. The chain has TRBV13-3 and TRBJ1-1; D perhaps matches TRBD1 (5 bases). Germline V gene lookup returns CDR1 NNHDY and CDR2 SYVADS. V was clipped by 0 bases and J by 0 bases, with 9 bases between them. The CDR3 length is 15 residues. The CDR3 loop reads CASSDGTKTNTEVFF. CDR3 DNA (partial): TGTGCCAGCAGTGATGGGACAAAAACAAACACA.

Comments on this clone: Gene names follow the mouse nomenclature. CDR3 DNA, as far as it was read: TGTGCCAGCAGCCAGGGACTGGGGGGGCCCCAAGAC. This encodes CASSQGLGGPQD. The whole CDR3 is CASSQGLGGPQDTQYF. The J gene is TRBJ2-5, the V gene TRBV2; TRBD2 matches at 14 bases. The read ends 4 residues shy of where the CDR3 ends; the end is completed using the germline J gene. Trimming at V came to 3 bases and at J to 2 bases, leaving 1 base not matched to a gene. Per germline, CDR1 LGHNA and CDR2 YSYQKL. The CDR3 length is 16 residues.

Note on this clone: Each gene name is a mouse one. Read sequence stops 4 residues before the CDR3 end, and the germline J gene provides the missing end. The chain uses TRBV19 and TRBJ1-4; 7 bases are a match to TRBD1. J was trimmed by 0 bases and V by 4 bases; bases with no gene match: 6. The CDR3 is made up of 16 amino acids. Germline V gene data show CDR1 as FNHDT and CDR2 as SITEND (reference sequence). The CDR3 protein is CASSPTGAISNERLFF. The sequenced part of the CDR3 DNA is TGTGCCAGCAGTCCCACAGGGGCGATTTCCAACGAA.

As to this clone: Gene names and germline refer to mouse. The read ends 4 residues early relative to the CDR3; the germline J gene fills the gap. V gene TRBV19 combines with J gene TRBJ2-1; 10 bases are a match to TRBD2. The CDR3 contains 13 residues. Germline lookup yields CDR1 FNHDT and CDR2 SITEND (reference sequence). CDR3 region: CASSRLGGAEQFF. CDR3 bases read: TGTGCCAGCAGTAGACTGGGGGGAGCT.

This clone appeared a few times. Each gene name is a mouse one. Partial CDR3 DNA: TGTGCCAGCACAGGCGAA. Its protein product is CASTGE. The CDR3, in full, reads CASTGERLFF. The V and J genes are TRBV13-3 and TRBJ1-4; D gene ambiguous. The read terminates 4 residues ahead of where the CDR3 ends, so the germline J gene completes it. This CDR3 is built from 10 residues. Per the germline V gene, CDR1 is NNHDY and CDR2 is SYVADS.

For this clone: Any gene name here is a mouse gene name. The read comes to an end 4 residues before the CDR3 does, leaving the germline J gene to fill in the end. The chain recombines TRBV17 with TRBJ2-5; 9 nucleotides align to TRBD2. CDR3 length: 15 amino acids. Looked up from germline, CDR1 is MNHDT and CDR2 is YYDKIL. The sequenced part of the CDR3 DNA is TGTGCTAGCAGCGGACACTGGGGGGCTAGAGAC. Encoded protein: CASSGHWGARD. Given in full, the CDR3 is CASSGHWGARDTQYF.

This clone appeared many times. Mouse gene names and germline throughout. Sequencing ends 4 residues short of the CDR3 end; the germline J gene provides the rest. The sample carries other DNA sequences with the same CDR3. The rearrangement joins TRBV1 to TRBJ1-2; no clear D gene. The CDR3 runs 14 residues. Trimming removed 0 bases from V and 4 bases from J, with 9 bases in between. Germline V gene sequence: CDR1 NSQYPW, CDR2 LRSPGD (reference sequence). The CDR3 sequence: CTCSADLGSSDYTF. The covered CDR3 bases are TGCACCTGCAGTGCAGATCTGGGGTCCTCC.

In regard to this clone: Germline and genes here are mouse. The sequenced fragment ends 4 residues before the CDR3 boundary, so the rest is inferred from the germline J gene. The V and J genes are TRBV19 and TRBJ2-1, with 12 positions matching TRBD2. Trimming at V came to 5 bases and at J to 6 bases, leaving 3 bases not matched to a gene. CDR1 and CDR2 (germline): FNHDT, SITEND (reference sequence). CDR3 length: 14 amino acids. The sequenced part of the CDR3 DNA is TGTGCCAGCAGGGGGGGACTGGGGGGTGCT. It encodes CASRGGLGGA. The whole CDR3 sequence reads CASRGGLGGAEQFF.

Points on this clone: The gene symbols are mouse symbols. The read comes to an end 4 residues before the CDR3 does, leaving the germline J gene to fill in the end. The genes are TRBV19 and TRBJ2-7, with D possibly matching TRBD1 (6 bases). Germline V CDR1 and CDR2: FNHDT, SITEND (reference sequence). The CDR3 spans 12 residues. CDR3 protein: CASSGQTYEQYF. CDR3 DNA (partial): TGTGCCAGCAGTGGACAGACATAT.

Note on this clone: Genes and germline are mouse. CDR3 DNA (partial): TGTGCCAGCAGTGATCCGCCTCAGGGGGCA. The encoded protein is CASSDPPQGA. From start to end, the CDR3 is CASSDPPQGAEVFF. The chain carries TRBV13-1 and TRBJ1-1; TRBD1 matches 7 bases. The read terminates 4 residues before the CDR3 end, so the remaining end is supplied by the germline J gene. The CDR3 is 14 amino acids. Germline lookup yields CDR1 NSHNY and CDR2 SYGAGN.

As to this clone: The genes and germline here are from mouse. The CDR3 end is not reached by the read, which stops 4 residues before it; the germline J gene fills it in. This chain connects TRBV13-3 to TRBJ2-1, with 9 bases aligning to TRBD2. Germline lookup yields CDR1 NNHDY and CDR2 SYVADS. This CDR3 contains 15 residues. After removal of 5 bases from V and 0 bases from J, the junction contained 3 bases not matched to a gene. The sequenced CDR3 bases are TGTGCCAGCAGACTGGGGGGCTTTAACTATGCT. Its translation is CASRLGGFNYA. The entire CDR3 protein reads CASRLGGFNYAEQFF.

This clone was seen a few times. Germline and genes: mouse. Sequencing ends 4 residues short of the CDR3 end; the germline J gene provides the rest. The chain carries TRBV13-3 and TRBJ1-1; perhaps TRBD1 as D (5 bases). Germline V gene lookup returns CDR1 NNHDY and CDR2 SYVADS. The CDR3 has 12 residues. CDR3 DNA, as far as it was read: TGTGCCAGCAGTGGCGACAGCCCA. Translated, it gives CASSGDSP. The CDR3 in its entirety is CASSGDSPEVFF.

This clone came up a few times. Gene names follow the mouse nomenclature. The observed sequence ends 4 residues before the CDR3 terminus, with the missing tail filled in from the germline J gene. Other nucleotide sequences in the sample specify the same CDR3. This chain joins TRBV1 and TRBJ2-2; TRBD1 agrees at 7 bases. The J segment lost 1 base and the V segment lost 2 bases, leaving 1 base of the junction unmatched. The CDR3 is 15 residues long. Germline CDR1 NSQYPW, CDR2 LRSPGD (reference sequence). The CDR3 protein is CTCSARDRNTGQLYF. The sequenced part of the CDR3 DNA is TGCACCTGCAGTGCAAGGGACAGAAACACCGGG.

Notes on this clone: At residue 11, the TCRdb protein and translated DNA are inconsistent; the protein given comes from the DNA. Gene names are mouse gene names. CDR3 DNA, as far as it was read: TGCACCTGCAGTGCAGGGGGCGCGGATTCGCCC. Protein product: CTCSAGGADSP. The full CDR3 protein reads CTCSAGGADSPLYF. The chain couples TRBV1 to TRBJ1-6; TRBD1 is a possible D gene (5 bases). Read sequence stops 3 residues before the CDR3 end, and the germline J gene provides the missing end. TRBJ1-6 is sorted into the ORF group, with uncertain function. This CDR3 is built from 14 residues. V was shortened by 1 base and J by 8 bases, with 9 bases between the two germline ends. Germline lookup yields CDR1 NSQYPW and CDR2 LRSPGD (reference sequence).

This clone was seen only a few times. Gene and germline names: mouse. With the read ending 4 residues before the CDR3 end, the germline J gene is used to fill in that end. The rearrangement links TRBV13-2 to TRBJ2-5; 10 bases map to TRBD2. Trimming took 4 bases from V and 1 from J; bases not matched to a gene: 3. The CDR3 covers 15 residues. Per germline, CDR1 NNHNN and CDR2 SYGAGS (reference sequence). The DNA read from the CDR3 is TGTGCCAGCGGTCTTACTGGGGGGGACCAAGAC. Translating gives CASGLTGGDQD. The whole CDR3 protein is CASGLTGGDQDTQYF.

Details on this clone: The gene symbols are mouse symbols. The DNA ends 4 residues before the CDR3 does, and the rest of the CDR3 is filled in from the germline J gene. This chain joins TRBV13-3 and TRBJ2-2, with 10 bases aligning to TRBD1. V shed 3 bases, J shed 5 bases, and the junction held 4 bases outside the gene matches. The CDR3 runs to 15 residues. Germline CDR1 is NNHDY and CDR2 is SYVADS. CDR3 loop: CASSGTGGRTGQLYF. CDR3 bases read: TGTGCCAGCAGTGGGACAGGGGGTCGGACCGGG.

As concerns this clone: Gene names follow the mouse nomenclature. The CDR3 spells CASQGRNYAEQFF. The CDR3 DNA, read in part, is TGTGCCAGCCAGGGGCGGAACTATGCT. The V gene is TRBV13-3, the J gene TRBJ2-1, with D tentatively TRBD1 (6 bases). The CDR3 is cut off 4 residues early in the read; its end comes from the germline J gene. CDR3 length equals 13 residues. V lost 7 bases and J 1 base, leaving 9 bases between the germline ends. Germline CDR1 NNHDY, CDR2 SYVADS.

On this clone itself: The DNA translation disagrees with the TCRdb protein at residue 9, so the protein in this description comes from the DNA. Mouse germline and gene names are used. The read ends 3 residues shy of where the CDR3 ends; the end is completed using the germline J gene. This chain uses TRBV17 with TRBJ1-3; 7 bases agree with TRBD1. The CDR3 is 12 amino acids. Germline CDR1 reads MNHDT; CDR2 reads YYDKIL. CDR3 DNA, as far as it was read: TGTGCTAGCAGTAGAGCAGGGGGTACG. Translating gives CASSRAGGT. The full CDR3 protein reads CASSRAGGTLYF.

In its sample, this clone was seen many times. The listed genes are named as in mouse. The read gets to within 4 residues of the CDR3 end, and the germline J gene fills in the rest. This sample includes further DNA sequences coding for the same CDR3. The rearrangement uses TRBV1 and TRBJ2-7, with D possibly TRBD1 on 6 matching bases. V was pared by 0 bases and J by 0 bases, with 9 bases between. The CDR3 contains 15 residues. Germline-derived CDR1 and CDR2 are NSQYPW and LRSPGD (reference sequence). CDR3 bases read: TGCACCTGCAGTGCAGATGGGACATCCTCCTAT. Translated, it gives CTCSADGTSSY. The whole CDR3 reads CTCSADGTSSYEQYF.

To note about this clone: Gene names and germline match the mouse. The DNA ends 4 residues before the CDR3 does, and the rest of the CDR3 is filled in from the germline J gene. V is TRBV13-1 and J is TRBJ2-7; 10 nucleotides line up with TRBD1. The CDR3 extends over 13 amino acids. Germline V lookup: CDR1 NSHNY, CDR2 SYGAGN. The CDR3 is CASRWDRGDEQYF. Partial CDR3 DNA: TGTGCCAGCAGATGGGACAGGGGAGAT.

This clone was recorded a few times. The genes and germline here are from mouse. The read comes to an end 4 residues before the CDR3 does, leaving the germline J gene to fill in the end. This CDR3 is also generated by other DNA sequences in the sample. The rearrangement uses TRBV13-2 and TRBJ2-1; the match to TRBD2 covers 7 bases. The CDR3 runs 13 residues. The germline gives CDR1 NNHNN, CDR2 SYGAGS (reference sequence). V dropped 3 bases and J dropped 5; count of bases not matched to a gene: 2. The DNA read from the CDR3 is TGTGCCAGCGGTGGCGACTGGGATGCT. Amino acids: CASGGDWDA. Given in full, the CDR3 is CASGGDWDAEQFF.